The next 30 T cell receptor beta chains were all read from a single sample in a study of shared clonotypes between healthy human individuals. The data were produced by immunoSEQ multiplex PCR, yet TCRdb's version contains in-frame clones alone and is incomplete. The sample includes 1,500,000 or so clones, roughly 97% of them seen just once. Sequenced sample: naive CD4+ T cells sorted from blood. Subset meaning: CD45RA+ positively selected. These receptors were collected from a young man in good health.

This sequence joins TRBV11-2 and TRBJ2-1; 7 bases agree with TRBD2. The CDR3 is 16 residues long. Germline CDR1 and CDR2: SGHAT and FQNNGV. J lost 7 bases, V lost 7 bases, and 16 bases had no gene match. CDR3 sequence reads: CASTPVGSGGRNEQFF. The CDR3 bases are TGTGCCAGCACTCCTGTGGGGTCGGGAGGAAGGAATGAGCAGTTCTTC.

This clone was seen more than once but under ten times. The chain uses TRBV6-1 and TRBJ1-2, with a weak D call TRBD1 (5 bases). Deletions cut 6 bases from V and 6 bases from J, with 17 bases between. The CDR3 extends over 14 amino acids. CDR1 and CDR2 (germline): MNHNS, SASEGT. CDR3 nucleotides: TGTGCCAGCAGCATGGGACTCAATGGAGATGGCTACACCTTC. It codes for CASSMGLNGDGYTF.

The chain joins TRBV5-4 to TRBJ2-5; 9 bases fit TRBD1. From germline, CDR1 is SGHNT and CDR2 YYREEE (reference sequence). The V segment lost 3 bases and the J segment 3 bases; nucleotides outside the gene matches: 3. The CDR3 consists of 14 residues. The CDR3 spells CASSSTGGEETQYF. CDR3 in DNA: TGTGCCAGCAGCTCCACAGGGGGCGAAGAGACCCAGTACTTC.

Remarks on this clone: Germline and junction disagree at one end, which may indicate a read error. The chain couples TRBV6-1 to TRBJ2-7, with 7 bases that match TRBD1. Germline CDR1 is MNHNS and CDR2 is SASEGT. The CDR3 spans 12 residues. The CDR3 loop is CASRVKRDRSNF. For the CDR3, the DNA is TGTGCCAGCAGAGTAAAACGGGACAGATCTAACTTC.

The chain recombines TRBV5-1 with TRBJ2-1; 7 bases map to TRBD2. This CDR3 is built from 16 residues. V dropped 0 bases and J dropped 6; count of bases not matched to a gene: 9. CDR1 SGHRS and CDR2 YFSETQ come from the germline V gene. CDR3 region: CASSLDPAGLSNEQFF. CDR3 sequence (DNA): TGCGCCAGCAGCTTGGACCCAGCGGGACTCTCCAATGAGCAGTTCTTC.

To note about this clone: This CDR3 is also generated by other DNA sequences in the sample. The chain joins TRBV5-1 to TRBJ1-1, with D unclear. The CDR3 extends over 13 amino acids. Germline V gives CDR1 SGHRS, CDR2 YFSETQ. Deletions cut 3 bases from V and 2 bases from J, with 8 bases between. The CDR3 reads CASSSDGNTEAFF. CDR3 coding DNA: TGCGCCAGCAGCTCGGACGGAAACACTGAAGCTTTCTTT. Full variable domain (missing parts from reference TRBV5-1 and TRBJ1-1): KAGVTQTPRYLIKTRGQQVTLSCSPISGHRSVSWYQQTPGQGLQFLFEYFSETQRNKGNFPGRFSGRQFSNSRSEMNVSTLELGDSALYLCASSSDGNTEAFFGQGTRLTVV.

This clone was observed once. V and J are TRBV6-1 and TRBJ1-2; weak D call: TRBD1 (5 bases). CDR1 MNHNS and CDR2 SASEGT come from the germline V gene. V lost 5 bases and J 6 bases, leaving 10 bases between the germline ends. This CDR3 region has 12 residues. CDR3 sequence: CASSRQTDGYTF. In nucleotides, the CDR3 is TGTGCCAGCAGTAGACAGACCGATGGCTACACCTTC.

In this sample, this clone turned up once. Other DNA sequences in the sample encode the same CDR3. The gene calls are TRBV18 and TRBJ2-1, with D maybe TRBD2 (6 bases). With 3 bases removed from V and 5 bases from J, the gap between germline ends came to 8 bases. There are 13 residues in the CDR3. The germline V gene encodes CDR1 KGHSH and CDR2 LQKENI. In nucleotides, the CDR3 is TGTGCCAGCTCACCGGGACTCAACAATGAGCAGTTCTTC. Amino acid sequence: CASSPGLNNEQFF.

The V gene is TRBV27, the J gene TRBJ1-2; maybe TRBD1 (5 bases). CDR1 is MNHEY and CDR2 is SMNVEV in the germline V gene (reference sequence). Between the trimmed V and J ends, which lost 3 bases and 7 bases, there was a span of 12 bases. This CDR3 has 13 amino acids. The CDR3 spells CASSFRGGFGYTF. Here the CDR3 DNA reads TGTGCCAGCAGTTTTAGGGGTGGCTTTGGCTACACCTTC.

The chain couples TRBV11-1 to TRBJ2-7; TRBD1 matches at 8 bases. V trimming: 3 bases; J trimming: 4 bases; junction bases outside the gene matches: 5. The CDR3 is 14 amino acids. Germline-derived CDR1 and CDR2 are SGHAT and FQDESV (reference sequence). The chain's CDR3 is CASSLTGAEYEQYF. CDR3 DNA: TGTGCCAGCAGCTTGACAGGGGCGGAGTACGAGCAGTACTTC.

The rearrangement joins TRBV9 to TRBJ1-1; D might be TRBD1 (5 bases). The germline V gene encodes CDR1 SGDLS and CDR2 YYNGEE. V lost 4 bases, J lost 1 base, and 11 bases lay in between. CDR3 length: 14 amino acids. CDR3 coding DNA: TGTGCCAGCAGCCCCACAGGAGCGAACACTGAAGCTTTCTTT. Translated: CASSPTGANTEAFF.

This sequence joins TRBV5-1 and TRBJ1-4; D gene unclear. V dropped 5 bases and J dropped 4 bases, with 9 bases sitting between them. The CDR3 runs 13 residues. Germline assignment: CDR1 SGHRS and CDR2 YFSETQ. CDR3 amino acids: CASRVSSNEKLFF. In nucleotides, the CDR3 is TGCGCCAGCAGGGTGTCCAGTAATGAAAAACTGTTTTTT. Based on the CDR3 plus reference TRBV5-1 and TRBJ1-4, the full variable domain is KAGVTQTPRYLIKTRGQQVTLSCSPISGHRSVSWYQQTPGQGLQFLFEYFSETQRNKGNFPGRFSGRQFSNSRSEMNVSTLELGDSALYLCASRVSSNEKLFFGSGTQLSVL.

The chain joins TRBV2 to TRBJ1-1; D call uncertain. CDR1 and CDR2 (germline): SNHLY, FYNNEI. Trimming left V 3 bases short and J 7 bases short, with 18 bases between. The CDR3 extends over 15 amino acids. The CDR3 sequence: CASSDIVVEGNEAFF. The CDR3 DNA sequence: TGTGCCAGCAGTGATATAGTGGTCGAGGGTAATGAAGCTTTCTTT. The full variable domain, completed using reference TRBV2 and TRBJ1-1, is EPEVTQTPSHQVTQMGQEVILRCVPISNHLYFYWYRQILGQKVEFLVSFYNNEISEKSEIFDDQFSVERPDGSNFTLKIRSTKLEDSAMYFCASSDIVVEGNEAFFGQGTRLTVV.

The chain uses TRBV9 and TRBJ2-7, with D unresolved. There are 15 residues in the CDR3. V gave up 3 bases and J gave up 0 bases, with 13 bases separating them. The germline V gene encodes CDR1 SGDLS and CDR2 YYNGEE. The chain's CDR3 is CASSAAGGASYEQYF. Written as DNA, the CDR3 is TGTGCCAGCAGCGCCGCCGGTGGAGCCTCCTACGAGCAGTACTTC. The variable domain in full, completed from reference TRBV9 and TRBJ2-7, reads DSGVTQTPKHLITATGQRVTLRCSPRSGDLSVYWYQQSLDQGLQFLIQYYNGEERAKGNILERFSAQQFPDLHSELNLSSLELGDSALYFCASSAAGGASYEQYFGPGTRLTVT.

CDR3 amino acids: CASSVAGANVLTF. The CDR3 region has the DNA TGTGCCAGCAGCGTAGCTGGGGCCAACGTCCTGACTTTC. This chain links TRBV9 with TRBJ2-6; no clear D. Germline V gene data show CDR1 as SGDLS and CDR2 as YYNGEE. The CDR3 spans 13 residues. V dropped 0 bases and J dropped 2 bases, with 0 bases sitting between them.

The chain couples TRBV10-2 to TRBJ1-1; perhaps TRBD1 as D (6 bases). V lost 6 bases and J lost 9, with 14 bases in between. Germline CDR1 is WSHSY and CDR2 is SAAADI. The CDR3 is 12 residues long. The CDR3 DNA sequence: TGCGCCAGCAGACCGTCAGGGGACCAAGCTTTCTTT. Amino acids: CASRPSGDQAFF.

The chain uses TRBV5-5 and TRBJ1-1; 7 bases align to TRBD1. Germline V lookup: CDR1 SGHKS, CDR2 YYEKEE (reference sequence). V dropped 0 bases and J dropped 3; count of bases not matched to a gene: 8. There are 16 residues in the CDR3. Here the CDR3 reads CASSLVIVGTDTEAFF. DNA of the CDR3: TGTGCCAGCAGCTTGGTTATTGTCGGGACAGACACTGAAGCTTTCTTT.

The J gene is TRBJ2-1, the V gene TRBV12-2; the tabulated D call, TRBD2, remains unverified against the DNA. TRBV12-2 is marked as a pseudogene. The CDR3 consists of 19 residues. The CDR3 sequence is CASRLADLSSGSTRHEQFF. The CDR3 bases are TGTGCAAGTCGCTTAGCGGACTTGTCTAGCGGGAGTACTCGACATGAGCAGTTCTTC.

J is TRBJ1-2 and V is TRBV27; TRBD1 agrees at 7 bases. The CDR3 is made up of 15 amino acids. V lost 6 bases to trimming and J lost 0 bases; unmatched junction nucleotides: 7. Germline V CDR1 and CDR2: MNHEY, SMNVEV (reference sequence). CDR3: CASSKQGNPNYGYTF. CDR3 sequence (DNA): TGTGCCAGCAGCAAACAGGGGAACCCTAACTATGGCTACACCTTC.

The CDR3 nucleotides read TGTGCCATCAGTGAGCACACGGATGGCCCCCGCGGACAGCACTATGGCTACACCTTC. Amino acid sequence: CAISEHTDGPRGQHYGYTF. V is TRBV10-3 and J is TRBJ1-2, with D tentatively TRBD1 (6 bases). The V and J ends lost 2 bases and 3 bases respectively, with 25 bases between them. Germline V gene data show CDR1 as ENHRY and CDR2 as SYGVKD. The length of the CDR3 is 19 residues.

For the CDR3, the DNA is TGTGCCAGCCGGGAAGGAGGGTCCTACGAGCAGTACTTC. Protein: CASREGGSYEQYF. The V gene is TRBV28, the J gene TRBJ2-7, with a weak D call TRBD2 (6 bases). CDR1 MDHEN and CDR2 SYDVKM come from the germline V gene. This CDR3 region has 13 residues. With 8 bases removed from V and 1 base from J, the gap between germline ends came to 12 bases.

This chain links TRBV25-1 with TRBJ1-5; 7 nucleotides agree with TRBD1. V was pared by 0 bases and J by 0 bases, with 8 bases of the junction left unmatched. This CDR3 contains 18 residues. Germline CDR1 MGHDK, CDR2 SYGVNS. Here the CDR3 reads CASSEYNETGSSNQPQHF. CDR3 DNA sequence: TGTGCCAGCAGTGAATATAATGAGACAGGGAGTAGCAATCAGCCCCAGCATTTT. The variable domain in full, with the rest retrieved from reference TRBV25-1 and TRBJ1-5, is EADIYQTPRYLVIGTGKKITLECSQTMGHDKMYWYQQDPGMELHLIHYSYGVNSTEKGDLSSESTVSRIRTEHFPLTLESARPSHTSQYLCASSEYNETGSSNQPQHFGDGTRLSIL.

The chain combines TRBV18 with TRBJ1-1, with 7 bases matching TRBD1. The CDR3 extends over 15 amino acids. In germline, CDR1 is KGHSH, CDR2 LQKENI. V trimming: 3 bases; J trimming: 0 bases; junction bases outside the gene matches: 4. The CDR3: CASSPLTGMNTEAFF. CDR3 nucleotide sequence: TGTGCCAGCTCACCTCTGACAGGGATGAACACTGAAGCTTTCTTT.

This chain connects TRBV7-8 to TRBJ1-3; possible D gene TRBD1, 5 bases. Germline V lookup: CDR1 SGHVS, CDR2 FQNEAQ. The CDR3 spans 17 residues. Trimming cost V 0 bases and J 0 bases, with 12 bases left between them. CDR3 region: CASSLAGQQGSGNTIYF. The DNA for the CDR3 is TGTGCCAGCAGCTTAGCGGGGCAGCAGGGCTCTGGAAACACCATATATTTT.

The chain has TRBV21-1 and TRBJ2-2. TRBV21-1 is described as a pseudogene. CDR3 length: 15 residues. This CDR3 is CASSKSGVNTGELFF. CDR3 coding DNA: TGTGCCAGCAGCAAATCAGGAGTCAACACCGGGGAGCTGTTTTTT.

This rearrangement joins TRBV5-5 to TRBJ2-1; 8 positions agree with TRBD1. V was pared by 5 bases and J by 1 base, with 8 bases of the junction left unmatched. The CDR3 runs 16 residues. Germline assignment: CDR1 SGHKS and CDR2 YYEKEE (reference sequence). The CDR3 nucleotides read TGTGCCAGCAGGATACGAGGACAGGGTTCCTACAATGAGCAGTTCTTC. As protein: CASRIRGQGSYNEQFF.

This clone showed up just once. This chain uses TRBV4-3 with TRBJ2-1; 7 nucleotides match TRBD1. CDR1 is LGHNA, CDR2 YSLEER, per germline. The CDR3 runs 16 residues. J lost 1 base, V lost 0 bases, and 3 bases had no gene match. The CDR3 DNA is TGCGCCAGCAGCCAAGATGAGGGGGCGTCCTACAATGAGCAGTTCTTC. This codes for CASSQDEGASYNEQFF.

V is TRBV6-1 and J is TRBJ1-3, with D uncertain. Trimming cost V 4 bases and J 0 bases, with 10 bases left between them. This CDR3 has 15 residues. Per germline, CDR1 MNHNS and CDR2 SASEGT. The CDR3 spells CASSAREFSGNTIYF. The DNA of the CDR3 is TGTGCCAGCAGTGCCCGGGAATTCTCTGGAAACACCATATATTTT.

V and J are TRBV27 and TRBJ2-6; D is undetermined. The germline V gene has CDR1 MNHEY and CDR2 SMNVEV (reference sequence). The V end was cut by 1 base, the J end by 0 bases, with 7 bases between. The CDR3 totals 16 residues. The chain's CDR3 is CASSLYQLSGANVLTF. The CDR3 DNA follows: TGTGCCAGCAGTTTATACCAGCTCTCTGGGGCCAACGTCCTGACTTTC.

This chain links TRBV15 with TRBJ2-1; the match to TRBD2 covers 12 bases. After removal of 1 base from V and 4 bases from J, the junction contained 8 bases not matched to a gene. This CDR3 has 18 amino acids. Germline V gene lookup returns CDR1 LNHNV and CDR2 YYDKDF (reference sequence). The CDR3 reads CATSRALLAGGPYNEQFF. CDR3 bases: TGTGCCACCAGCAGAGCTCTCCTAGCGGGAGGGCCATACAATGAGCAGTTCTTC. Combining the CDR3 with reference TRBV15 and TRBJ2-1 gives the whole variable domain DAMVIQNPRYQVTQFGKPVTLSCSQTLNHNVMYWYQQKSSQAPKLLFHYYDKDFNNEADTPDNFQSRRPNTSFCFLDIRSPGLGDTAMYLCATSRALLAGGPYNEQFFGPGTRLTVL.